These 11 T cell receptor beta chains share one sample of origin, sequenced in a study of siplizumab effects on memory and regulatory T cells. The repertoire was sequenced with immunoSEQ multiplex PCR; TCRdb's copy has only in-frame clones and lacks some. This table has 56,000 or so clones, just over 95% appearing once. Material: naive CD8+ T cells sorted from blood. The receptors originated from a human donor in good health.

This clone occurred once. The chain links TRBV19 to TRBJ2-7; tentative D call: TRBD2 (7 bases). V shed 5 bases and J shed 2 bases, with 13 bases lying between them. The CDR3 length is 14 residues. Germline CDR1 LNHDA, CDR2 SQIVND (reference sequence). CDR3 nucleotide sequence: TGTGCCAGTAGTGGGGGGGCGGGAGCCTACGAGCAGTACTTC. It codes for CASSGGAGAYEQYF.

The V call is TRBV9, the J call TRBJ2-7; TRBD2 matches at 7 bases. J was trimmed by 3 bases and V by 3 bases; bases with no gene match: 6. Germline values: CDR1 SGDLS, CDR2 YYNGEE. The CDR3 runs to 14 residues. The CDR3 loop is CASSASGDFYEQYF. The CDR3 region has the DNA TGTGCCAGCAGCGCGAGCGGGGACTTCTACGAGCAGTACTTC.

This chain uses TRBV9 with TRBJ1-1; 9 bases are a match to TRBD1. The junction had 4 bases not matched to a gene; V was cut back by 4 bases and J by 0 bases. CDR3 length: 15 amino acids. Looked up from germline, CDR1 is SGDLS and CDR2 is YYNGEE. CDR3 protein: CASSTGTGLNTEAFF. The CDR3 DNA is TGTGCCAGCAGCACCGGGACAGGGTTGAACACTGAAGCTTTCTTT.

V gene TRBV30 combines with J gene TRBJ2-2; D ambiguous. From germline, CDR1 is GTSNPN and CDR2 SVGIG (reference sequence). Trimming left V 2 bases short and J 8 bases short, with 9 bases between. The CDR3 totals 12 residues. The DNA of the CDR3 is TGTGCCTGGAGTTGGGTCTCAGGGGAGCTGTTTTTT. This sequence encodes CAWSWVSGELFF. The full variable domain, completed using reference TRBV30 and TRBJ2-2, is SQTIHQWPATLVQPVGSPLSLECTVEGTSNPNLYWYRQAAGRGLQLLFYSVGIGQISSEVPQNLSASRPQDRQFILSSKKLLLSDSGFYLCAWSWVSGELFFGEGSRLTVL.

This sequence joins TRBV9 and TRBJ1-1; no reliable D call. The ends were cut back, 0 bases at V and 6 bases at J, with 18 bases in the middle. CDR1 SGDLS and CDR2 YYNGEE come from the germline V gene. The CDR3 totals 16 residues. In DNA form, the CDR3 reads TGTGCCAGCAGCGTAGACAGATACCTCGGCGAGGCTGAAGCTTTCTTT. Translated: CASSVDRYLGEAEAFF.

The chain links TRBV27 to TRBJ2-7; weak D call: TRBD2 (6 bases). The CDR3 length is 13 residues. The germline CDR1 and CDR2 sequences are MNHEY and SMNVEV (reference sequence). V was shortened by 5 bases and J by 2 bases, with 10 bases between the two germline ends. The CDR3 is CASSTRLAYEQYF. The CDR3 DNA follows: TGTGCCAGCAGTACCCGACTAGCCTACGAGCAGTACTTC.

The rearrangement joins TRBV25-1 to TRBJ2-5; no reliable D call. The CDR3 length is 13 residues. Germline V gives CDR1 MGHDK, CDR2 SYGVNS. Trimming took 2 bases from V and 2 from J, leaving 6 bases between them. Written as DNA, the CDR3 is TGTGCCAGCAGTGAACTGGGGCAAGAGACCCAGTACTTC. It specifies CASSELGQETQYF.

The chain carries TRBV7-9 and TRBJ1-2, with D uncertain. The CDR3 is 15 residues long. The V gene lost 1 base and the J gene lost 9 bases, with 18 bases spanning the gap. Germline-derived CDR1 and CDR2 are SEHNR and FQNEAQ (reference sequence). The CDR3 spells CASSLDLGPYFSYTF. In DNA form, the CDR3 reads TGTGCCAGCAGCTTAGATCTGGGCCCCTACTTCAGCTACACCTTC.

The chain has TRBV9 and TRBJ1-3; D not certain. Germline CDR1 SGDLS, CDR2 YYNGEE. The germline V and J ends were trimmed by 3 bases and 0 bases, with 4 bases remaining between them. This CDR3 spans 13 amino acids. CDR3 bases: TGTGCCAGCAGCGGGGCCTCTGGAAACACCATATATTTT. It codes for CASSGASGNTIYF.

This clone has only one observation. The V call is TRBV12-5, the J call TRBJ1-1, with D hard to call. CDR3 length equals 12 residues. Germline lookup yields CDR1 LGHNT and CDR2 FRNRAP. V was pared by 2 bases and J by 4 bases, with 5 bases between. CDR3 DNA sequence: TGTGCTAGTGGTTTGAAGGGCACTGAAGCTTTCTTT. Residues: CASGLKGTEAFF.

The rearrangement links TRBV19 to TRBJ2-1, with D perhaps TRBD1 or TRBD2 (5 bases each). This CDR3 is built from 15 residues. Germline-derived CDR1 and CDR2 are LNHDA and SQIVND (reference sequence). Between the trimmed V and J ends, which lost 1 base and 5 bases, there was a span of 12 bases. This CDR3 is CASSIVGRRHNEQFF. The CDR3 coding sequence is TGTGCCAGTAGTATAGTGGGACGGCGCCACAATGAGCAGTTCTTC.